This TCR beta chain was profiled in a study of PD-L1 blockade in urothelial cancer. Study-wide context: Analysis of blood occurred 3 weeks (second dose) and 6 weeks after treatment start.

As for time point: peripheral blood 6 weeks after treatment start. Templates that were synthetic TCR analogs were spiked into each PCR. Assay: immunoSEQ multiplex PCR; the TCRdb copy retains only in-frame clones and omits some. This sample carries 100,000 to 150,000 clones, roughly 83% of them seen once, and the ten largest clones take 2% to 3%. Germline CDR1 is SGHVS and CDR2 is FQNEAQ. The CDR3 contains 16 residues. V shed 10 bases and J 0 bases; nucleotides not matched to a gene: 3. The origin of this receptor is a man aged 50 or older with urothelial cancer. The sample in question was PBMCs, obtained around atezolizumab (anti-PD-L1) treatment. The chain uses TRBV7-8 and TRBJ2-2; 15 nucleotides line up with TRBD2. The CDR3 sequence: CAMGLAGGANTGELFF. The CDR3 DNA follows: TGTGCCATGGGACTAGCGGGAGGCGCGAACACCGGGGAGCTGTTTTTT.